This passage covers 26 T cell receptor beta chains from one sample sequenced in a study of TIL therapy for anti-PD-1-resistant metastatic lung cancer. Specified time point: pre-treatment sample, taken before nivolumab and TIL therapy. Sequencing used immunoSEQ v3. Profiling relied on immunoSEQ multiplex PCR, and the TCRdb table lists in-frame clones only, not all of them. The table records 35,000 to 55,000 clones, roughly 85% of them present only once. The sequences come from blood, collected at baseline. The receptors stem from a man in his 70s with non-small cell lung cancer.

The V and J genes are TRBV5-5 and TRBJ1-1, with 9 bases identical to TRBD1. This CDR3 contains 16 residues. The junction had 9 bases not matched to a gene; V was cut back by 4 bases and J by 2 bases. Germline V gene data show CDR1 as SGHKS and CDR2 as YYEKEE (reference sequence). CDR3 coding DNA: TGTGCCAGCAGCCTCCCACAGGGGGCCATCAACACTGAAGCTTTCTTT. This codes for CASSLPQGAINTEAFF.

This clone was counted a single time. This sequence joins TRBV11-2 and TRBJ2-2; no clear D gene. This CDR3 is built from 15 residues. The germline V gene encodes CDR1 SGHAT and CDR2 FQNNGV. The ends were cut back, 3 bases at V and 0 bases at J, with 8 bases in the middle. CDR3 bases: TGTGCCAGCAGCTTTAACAGCCCGAACACCGGGGAGCTGTTTTTT. Its translation is CASSFNSPNTGELFF.

The rearrangement links TRBV27 to TRBJ1-1; D is unresolved. Deletions cut 2 bases from V and 2 bases from J, with 9 bases between. This CDR3 contains 14 residues. Germline V gene lookup returns CDR1 MNHEY and CDR2 SMNVEV (reference sequence). The CDR3, as DNA: TGTGCCAGCAGTTTAAGTCTAAGCAACACTGAAGCTTTCTTT. Amino acids: CASSLSLSNTEAFF.

The chain carries TRBV7-8 and TRBJ2-7; tentatively, D is TRBD1 (5 bases). Germline V lookup: CDR1 SGHVS, CDR2 FQNEAQ. V shed 1 base and J shed 2 bases, with 9 bases lying between them. This CDR3 comprises 14 residues. In nucleotides, the CDR3 is TGTGCCAGCAGCTTAGTACAGGCCACCTACGAGCAGTACTTC. It is translated as CASSLVQATYEQYF.

The J gene is TRBJ1-3, the V gene TRBV9, with D possibly matching TRBD1 (5 bases). This CDR3 is 15 amino acids long. Between the trimmed V and J ends, which lost 0 bases and 4 bases, there was a span of 11 bases. Germline V CDR1 and CDR2: SGDLS, YYNGEE. The chain's CDR3 is CASSVESQGGNTIYF. CDR3 nucleotides: TGTGCCAGCAGCGTAGAATCGCAGGGCGGAAACACCATATATTTT.

Written as DNA, the CDR3 is TGCGCCAGCAGCTTGGGACTAGCGAAAGATACGCAGTATTTT. Translation gives CASSLGLAKDTQYF. The genes are TRBV5-1 and TRBJ2-3; TRBD2 matches at 8 bases. V shed 0 bases, J shed 5 bases, and the junction held 2 bases outside the gene matches. Germline V lookup: CDR1 SGHRS, CDR2 YFSETQ. The CDR3 runs 14 residues.

The V gene is TRBV19, the J gene TRBJ1-5, with D hard to call. This CDR3 spans 12 amino acids. Germline V gene lookup returns CDR1 LNHDA and CDR2 SQIVND (reference sequence). V shed 1 base and J shed 5 bases, with 3 bases lying between them. The CDR3 DNA follows: TGTGCCAGTAGTATAGGTGATCAGCCCCAGCATTTT. This sequence encodes CASSIGDQPQHF.

V is TRBV29-1 and J is TRBJ2-1, with D uncertain. The CDR3 runs 13 residues. Trimming stripped 1 base from V and 5 bases from J, with 9 bases between. The germline CDR1 and CDR2 sequences are SQVTM and ANQGSEA. CDR3 loop: CSVEGPLNNEQFF. Written as DNA, the CDR3 is TGCAGCGTTGAAGGACCTCTTAACAATGAGCAGTTCTTC.

The chain links TRBV28 to TRBJ2-5, with D hard to call. The V end was cut by 3 bases, the J end by 4 bases, with 6 bases between. There are 12 residues in the CDR3. CDR1 is MDHEN, CDR2 SYDVKM, per germline. CDR3 sequence: CASSLTLETQYF. The CDR3 region has the DNA TGTGCCAGCAGTTTGACCTTAGAGACCCAGTACTTC. The full variable domain, with the rest looked up from reference TRBV28 and TRBJ2-5, is DVKVTQSSRYLVKRTGEKVFLECVQDMDHENMFWYRQDPGLGLRLIYFSYDVKMKEKGDIPEGYSVSREKKERFSLILESASTNQTSMYLCASSLTLETQYFGPGTRLLVL.

This clone came up once. J is TRBJ2-2 and V is TRBV7-3, with 14 nucleotides matching TRBD2. The germline gives CDR1 SGHTA, CDR2 FQGTGA. V lost 8 bases to trimming and J lost 7 bases; unmatched junction nucleotides: 9. The CDR3 has 16 amino acids. The CDR3 spells CASRTGTSGSFGELFF. In DNA, the CDR3 is TGTGCCAGCCGTACCGGGACTAGCGGGAGTTTCGGGGAGCTGTTTTTT.

The chain has TRBV19 and TRBJ2-7; possible D gene TRBD1, 5 bases. This CDR3 region has 14 residues. CDR1 is LNHDA and CDR2 is SQIVND in the germline V gene (reference sequence). The V and J ends lost 3 bases and 0 bases respectively, with 9 bases between them. CDR3 sequence (DNA): TGTGCCAGTAGTATCCAGGGCGGCTCCTACGAGCAGTACTTC. Translation gives CASSIQGGSYEQYF.

The rearrangement joins TRBV5-8 to TRBJ2-1; TRBD2 matches at 10 bases. The CDR3 is 15 residues long. The germline V gene has CDR1 SGHTS and CDR2 YDEGEE. Germline trimming cut 4 bases from V and 4 bases from J; bases unmatched to any gene: 5. CDR3 protein: CASSPGTSVYNEQFF. In DNA form, the CDR3 reads TGTGCCAGCAGCCCCGGGACTAGCGTTTACAATGAGCAGTTCTTC.

V and J are TRBV11-2 and TRBJ1-5; D is ambiguous. V gave up 1 base and J gave up 7 bases, with 11 bases separating them. The CDR3 runs to 14 residues. From germline, CDR1 is SGHAT and CDR2 FQNNGV. The CDR3 region has the DNA TGTGCCAGCAGCTTAGCGGGTTCGGGACAGCCCCAGCATTTT. It codes for CASSLAGSGQPQHF.

The J gene is TRBJ2-5, the V gene TRBV4-1; 15 nucleotides agree with TRBD2. The germline V gene has CDR1 MGHRA and CDR2 YSYEKL. The ends lost 5 bases at V and 5 bases at J; junction bases unmatched: 6. The CDR3 consists of 16 residues. The chain's CDR3 is CASSGTSGRIMETQYF. CDR3 nucleotides: TGCGCCAGCAGCGGGACTAGCGGGAGGATTATGGAGACCCAGTACTTC.

For the CDR3, the DNA is TGTGCCAGCAGCTTAGCGGGAAGCACCGGGGAGCTGTTTTTT. It encodes CASSLAGSTGELFF. The chain uses TRBV7-2 and TRBJ2-2, with D unclear. This CDR3 is 14 amino acids long. Looked up from germline, CDR1 is SGHTA and CDR2 is FQGNSA. Between the trimmed V and J ends, which lost 0 bases and 4 bases, there was a span of 6 bases.

This rearrangement joins TRBV5-6 to TRBJ1-2, with TRBD1 identical over 7 bases. V was clipped by 5 bases and J by 8 bases; unmatched bases: 9. CDR3 size: 13 residues. Per germline, CDR1 SGHDT and CDR2 YYEEEE. The CDR3 is CASREDRHLGYTF. The CDR3 DNA reads TGTGCCAGCAGAGAGGACAGGCACCTAGGCTACACCTTC.

This clone was counted between two and nine times. V is TRBV14 and J is TRBJ1-6; the D is unclear. Germline V CDR1 and CDR2: SGHDN, FVKESK. The CDR3 consists of 14 residues. Trimming took off 1 base at V and 0 bases at J, with 1 base between the two ends. CDR3 nucleotides: TGTGCCAGCAGCCAAGTCTCCTATAATTCACCCCTCCACTTT. Translation gives CASSQVSYNSPLHF.

The chain combines TRBV11-2 with TRBJ2-1; D unresolved. The CDR3 has 14 residues. From germline, CDR1 is SGHAT and CDR2 FQNNGV. The V and J ends lost 0 bases and 12 bases respectively, with 15 bases between them. CDR3 sequence: CASSLDLRTYGQFF. In DNA, the CDR3 is TGTGCCAGCAGCTTAGATCTCCGGACCTACGGGCAGTTCTTC.

The genes are TRBV15 and TRBJ2-3, with no clear D. V gave up 0 bases and J gave up 4 bases, with 8 bases separating them. Germline lookup yields CDR1 LNHNV and CDR2 YYDKDF (reference sequence). The CDR3 covers 14 residues. The DNA for the CDR3 is TGTGCCACCAGCAGAGATAAATCGCCAGATACGCAGTATTTT. This encodes CATSRDKSPDTQYF.

This clone occurred once. The chain recombines TRBV25-1 with TRBJ2-2; 10 positions agree with TRBD1. V lost 7 bases to trimming and J lost 3 bases; unmatched junction nucleotides: 5. Per germline, CDR1 MGHDK and CDR2 SYGVNS. The CDR3 has 15 residues. CDR3 coding DNA: TGTGCCAGCACGGGACAGGGGTTTGACACCGGGGAGCTGTTTTTT. Encoded protein: CASTGQGFDTGELFF.

V gene TRBV7-3 combines with J gene TRBJ2-6; D may be TRBD2 (5 bases). The V end was cut by 6 bases, the J end by 3 bases, with 12 bases between. The CDR3 sequence is 15 residues long. Per the germline V gene, CDR1 is SGHTA and CDR2 is FQGTGA. The CDR3 DNA is TGTGCCAGCAGTTTTAGCGAAGGTGGGGCCAACGTCCTGACTTTC. Translation: CASSFSEGGANVLTF.

The genes are TRBV6-6 and TRBJ1-1, with D unresolved. Germline V gives CDR1 MNHNY, CDR2 SVGAGI (reference sequence). This CDR3 has 15 residues. Trimming left V 6 bases short and J 4 bases short, with 18 bases between. The DNA of the CDR3 is TGTGCCAGCAGAGCCGGGAAGGGTTCATCCACTGAAGCTTTCTTT. Amino acids: CASRAGKGSSTEAFF.

The V gene is TRBV19, the J gene TRBJ1-1, with TRBD1 matching 12 bases. The V gene's germline CDR1 is LNHDA and CDR2 SQIVND (reference sequence). With V trimmed by 3 bases and J by 0 bases, 2 bases remained unmatched. The CDR3 loop spans 16 amino acids. The CDR3 spells CASSIGTGGMNTEAFF. CDR3 DNA: TGTGCCAGTAGTATTGGGACAGGGGGCATGAACACTGAAGCTTTCTTT.

This sequence joins TRBV7-9 and TRBJ2-3, with 10 bases fitting TRBD2. Germline V lookup: CDR1 SEHNR, CDR2 FQNEAQ (reference sequence). This CDR3 is 16 amino acids long. The V and J ends lost 4 bases and 2 bases, in that order; junction bases with no gene match: 6. In DNA, the CDR3 is TGTGCCAGCAGCTCGGGACTAGCGAGTGCCACAGATACGCAGTATTTT. Translation: CASSSGLASATDTQYF.

V gene TRBV6-5 combines with J gene TRBJ2-1; 12 nucleotides line up with TRBD2. V lost 5 bases and J lost 7; bases outside the gene matches: 6. Germline assignment: CDR1 MNHEY and CDR2 SVGAGI. This CDR3 comprises 15 residues. CDR3 DNA sequence: TGTGCCAGCAGTCCCCTAGCGGGAGGGATTAATGAGCAGTTCTTC. Its protein product is CASSPLAGGINEQFF.

V and J are TRBV5-4 and TRBJ2-1, with TRBD2 matching over 9 bases. CDR3 length: 18 amino acids. CDR1 and CDR2 (germline): SGHNT, YYREEE (reference sequence). The J segment lost 1 base and the V segment lost 2 bases, leaving 10 bases of the junction unmatched. For the CDR3, the DNA is TGTGCCAGCAGCTTAGGACGGCGGGAGGGCCTATCCTACAATGAGCAGTTCTTC. Translation gives CASSLGRREGLSYNEQFF.